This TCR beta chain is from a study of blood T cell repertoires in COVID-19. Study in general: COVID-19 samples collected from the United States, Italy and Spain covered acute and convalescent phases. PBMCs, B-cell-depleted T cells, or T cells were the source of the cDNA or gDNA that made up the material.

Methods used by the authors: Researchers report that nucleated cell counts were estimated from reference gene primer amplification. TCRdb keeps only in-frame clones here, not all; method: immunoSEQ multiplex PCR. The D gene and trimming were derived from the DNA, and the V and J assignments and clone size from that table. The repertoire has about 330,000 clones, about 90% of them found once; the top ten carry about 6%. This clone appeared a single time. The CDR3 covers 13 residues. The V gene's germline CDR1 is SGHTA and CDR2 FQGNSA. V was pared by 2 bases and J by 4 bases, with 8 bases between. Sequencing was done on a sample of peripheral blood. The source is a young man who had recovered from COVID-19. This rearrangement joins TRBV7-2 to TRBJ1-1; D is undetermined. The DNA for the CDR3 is TGTGCCAGCAGCTTATATTGGAGCACTGAAGCTTTCTTT. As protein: CASSLYWSTEAFF.